The sequence of this T cell receptor (beta chain) was determined in a study of Graves' ophthalmopathy and Graves' hyperthyroidism. Study-wide results and limits: The model reached 70% to 71% sensitivity and roughly 76% specificity for predicting ophthalmopathy progression.

The V end was cut by 0 bases, the J end by 5 bases, with 11 bases between. The V gene's germline CDR1 is SGHRS and CDR2 YFSETQ. The CDR3 length is 14 residues. The table lists this clonotype with many counts. Its antigen is still unknown. Amplification of the TCR beta CDR3 regions used RNA transcripts (as template). In the first round, RT-PCR was carried out with HTBI primers, and a multiplex PCR formed the second round. MiXCR, run by TCRdb on the multiplex PCR reads, gives a single entry per CDR3 protein. Of hundreds of thousands of distinct CDR3 sequences listed, 20% to 25% are singletons. V usage is TRBV5-1 and J usage is TRBJ1-1; no reliable D call. The sample comprised peripheral blood. This TCR was sampled from a woman aged 18-30 years with stable Graves' hyperthyroidism. Here the CDR3 DNA reads TGCGCCAGCAGCTTGGGGATGGGAAGAACTGAAGCTTTCTTT. It encodes CASSLGMGRTEAFF.